These 22 T cell receptor beta chains share one sample of origin, sequenced in a study of blood T cell repertoires in COVID-19. Clones were sequenced by immunoSEQ multiplex PCR, and TCRdb holds only the in-frame ones, with some missing. The table has 240,000 or so clones, around 87% seen once; the top ten hold approximately 7.2%. Sequences were obtained from peripheral blood. These receptors all stem from a woman aged 70 to 79 with active or convalescent COVID-19.

The rearrangement uses TRBV10-2 and TRBJ1-6, with D possibly being TRBD1 (5 bases). This CDR3 is 13 amino acids long. The germline CDR1 and CDR2 sequences are WSHSY and SAAADI. V was pared by 4 bases and J by 9 bases, with 10 bases between. Here the CDR3 DNA reads TGCGCCAGCAGTGCGGACATATTTTCACCCCTCCACTTT. Translated, it gives CASSADIFSPLHF.

This clone was detected only once. The V and J genes are TRBV7-6 and TRBJ1-6; unclear D gene. V lost 1 base to trimming and J lost 9 bases, with 13 bases between them. The germline V gene encodes CDR1 SGHVS and CDR2 FNYEAQ. The CDR3 extends over 15 amino acids. The CDR3 protein is CASSLGRPAASPLHF. For the CDR3, the DNA is TGTGCCAGCAGCTTAGGTCGTCCCGCGGCTTCACCCCTCCACTTT.

This chain uses TRBV19 with TRBJ1-5; 9 nucleotides align to TRBD1. V dropped 10 bases and J dropped 1; count of bases not matched to a gene: 5. The CDR3 covers 14 residues. The germline V gene encodes CDR1 LNHDA and CDR2 SQIVND (reference sequence). The CDR3 protein is CAIPTGGSNQPQHF. CDR3 DNA sequence: TGTGCCATTCCGACAGGGGGAAGCAATCAGCCCCAGCATTTT.

The gene calls are TRBV10-3 and TRBJ1-2; D gene unclear. The CDR3 contains 13 residues. V was pared by 6 bases and J by 4 bases, with 12 bases between. CDR1 ENHRY and CDR2 SYGVKD come from the germline V gene. The CDR3 DNA follows: TGTGCCATCAGCCCCTACGAAAGCTATGGCTACACCTTC. Translating it yields CAISPYESYGYTF.

CDR3 nucleotides: TGTGCCACCCTTTCAGGGGATGGCTACACCTTC. Protein sequence: CATLSGDGYTF. The rearrangement links TRBV10-3 to TRBJ1-2; weak D call: TRBD1 (6 bases). The CDR3 covers 11 residues. Germline-derived CDR1 and CDR2 are ENHRY and SYGVKD. With 10 bases removed from V and 6 bases from J, the gap between germline ends came to 12 bases.

This chain uses TRBV7-3 with TRBJ2-3, with D possibly TRBD2 on 5 matching bases. V gave up 5 bases and J gave up 4 bases, with 10 bases separating them. In germline, CDR1 is SGHTA, CDR2 FQGTGA. The CDR3 consists of 13 residues. Written as DNA, the CDR3 is TGTGCCAGCAGCCCGTCGGGGTCAGATACGCAGTATTTT. This codes for CASSPSGSDTQYF.

CDR3: CASNEAGAYNEQFF. The CDR3, as DNA: TGTGCCAGCAACGAGGCAGGGGCCTACAATGAGCAGTTCTTC. V gene TRBV6-5 combines with J gene TRBJ2-1, with D possibly matching TRBD1 (6 bases). CDR3 size: 14 residues. V was trimmed by 7 bases and J by 2 bases, leaving 12 bases between them. Germline V gives CDR1 MNHEY, CDR2 SVGAGI.

This clone was observed a single time. The chain has TRBV6-5 and TRBJ1-5, with D possibly being TRBD1 (5 bases). CDR3 length equals 15 residues. Trimming left V 4 bases short and J 2 bases short, with 12 bases between. Germline values: CDR1 MNHEY, CDR2 SVGAGI. The CDR3 sequence: CASSSGRRGNQPQHF. CDR3 nucleotide sequence: TGTGCCAGCAGTTCGGGGCGGAGGGGCAATCAGCCCCAGCATTTT.

V is TRBV3-1 (or the pseudogene TRBV3-2) and J is TRBJ2-5; D is unresolved. CDR1 LGHDT and CDR2 YNNKEL come from the germline V gene (reference sequence). The CDR3 extends over 12 amino acids. With 4 bases removed from V and 4 bases from J, the gap between germline ends came to 7 bases. CDR3 sequence: CASSPSLETQYF. CDR3 DNA sequence: TGTGCCAGCAGCCCGAGTTTAGAGACCCAGTACTTC.

CDR3 sequence: CASGGQAVSEQYF. Here the CDR3 DNA reads TGTGCCAGCGGAGGACAGGCTGTCTCCGAGCAGTACTTC. The chain combines TRBV7-9 with TRBJ2-7; 7 positions match TRBD1. This CDR3 has 13 residues. Germline CDR1 is SEHNR and CDR2 is FQNEAQ (reference sequence). J was trimmed by 6 bases and V by 8 bases; bases with no gene match: 10.

This clone was detected only a few times. The chain uses TRBV4-1 and TRBJ2-7; D is perhaps TRBD2 (6 bases). The CDR3 sequence is 14 residues long. Trimming stripped 2 bases from V and 4 bases from J, with 12 bases between. Germline V CDR1 and CDR2: MGHRA, YSYEKL. As DNA, the CDR3 is TGCGCCAGCAGCCAAAGCGGGCGTAGTTACGAGCAGTACTTC. Translated: CASSQSGRSYEQYF.

A single count supports this clone. The chain recombines TRBV19 with TRBJ1-5, with 9 positions matching TRBD1. Per germline, CDR1 LNHDA and CDR2 SQIVND (reference sequence). J gave up 0 bases and V 11 bases, and 5 bases lay outside the gene matches. CDR3 length: 14 amino acids. CDR3 residues: CACRTGASNQPQHF. The CDR3 DNA sequence: TGTGCCTGCCGGACAGGGGCTAGCAATCAGCCCCAGCATTTT.

The chain uses TRBV24-1 and TRBJ1-5; a possible D gene is TRBD1 (5 bases). The CDR3 runs to 12 residues. V shed 6 bases and J shed 6 bases, with 8 bases lying between them. Germline loops: CDR1 KGHDR, CDR2 SFDVKD. CDR3 in amino acids: CATSLRGQPQHF. The CDR3 nucleotides are TGTGCCACCAGTTTAAGGGGTCAGCCCCAGCATTTT.

Notes on this clone: Relative to the germline gene, one junction end is altered; a read error may explain this. V gene TRBV7-2 combines with J gene TRBJ1-2, with 7 positions matching TRBD1. This CDR3 comprises 14 residues. Looked up from germline, CDR1 is SGHTA and CDR2 is FQGNSA. The CDR3 sequence is CASRLGTGDYGYTF. The DNA of the CDR3 is TGTGCCAGCAGATTAGGTACAGGGGACTATGGCTACACCTTC.

This clone was counted a few times. The J gene is TRBJ1-1, the V gene TRBV6-5, with D unclear. Trimming stripped 6 bases from V and 4 bases from J, with 12 bases between. Germline values: CDR1 MNHEY, CDR2 SVGAGI. The CDR3 totals 13 residues. CDR3 amino acids: CASRRSGSTEAFF. DNA for the CDR3: TGTGCCAGCAGGCGGAGCGGGAGCACTGAAGCTTTCTTT.

The V call is TRBV7-2, the J call TRBJ1-3; TRBD1 might be the D (5 bases). Germline V CDR1 and CDR2: SGHTA, FQGNSA. The CDR3 contains 15 residues. V lost 2 bases, J lost 3 bases, and 11 bases lay in between. The CDR3: CASSLLRESGNTIYF. The DNA for the CDR3 is TGTGCCAGCAGCTTACTCAGGGAAAGTGGAAACACCATATATTTT.

With regard to this clone: Sequence at one end of the junction differs from germline and may be a read error. The J gene is TRBJ2-3, the V gene TRBV5-8; a possible D gene is TRBD2 (5 bases). Germline lookup yields CDR1 SGHTS and CDR2 YDEGEE. This CDR3 has 9 amino acids. The CDR3 sequence is CASYAPSHF. DNA of the CDR3: TGTGCCAGCTACGCACCTAGCCATTTT.

The chain recombines TRBV9 with TRBJ2-1; 7 positions match TRBD2. Trimming removed 6 bases from V and 2 bases from J; junction bases left unmatched: 8. Germline lookup yields CDR1 SGDLS and CDR2 YYNGEE. This CDR3 contains 15 residues. This CDR3 reads CASTPPGGTYNEQFF. The CDR3 DNA is TGTGCCAGCACCCCCCCGGGGGGTACCTACAATGAGCAGTTCTTC.

The chain carries TRBV7-6 and TRBJ1-3; D gene unclear. The CDR3 length is 16 residues. The V end was cut by 5 bases, the J end by 0 bases, with 14 bases between. Germline CDR1 and CDR2: SGHVS and FNYEAQ. In nucleotides, the CDR3 is TGTGCCAGCAGCCTCCCTAATCCCTCCTCTGGAAACACCATATATTTT. It translates to CASSLPNPSSGNTIYF.

The chain recombines TRBV19 with TRBJ2-3; 7 bases match TRBD2. Trimming removed 5 bases from V and 1 base from J; junction bases left unmatched: 9. The CDR3 covers 16 residues. Germline values: CDR1 LNHDA, CDR2 SQIVND (reference sequence). The CDR3 sequence: CASSSSSGRGTDTQYF. The CDR3, as DNA: TGTGCCAGTAGTTCATCTAGCGGCCGGGGCACAGATACGCAGTATTTT.

This chain connects TRBV2 to TRBJ2-3, with 7 bases matching TRBD2. Germline V gene sequence: CDR1 SNHLY, CDR2 FYNNEI. V lost 6 bases, J lost 0 bases, and 3 bases stayed unmatched. The CDR3 is made up of 14 amino acids. The CDR3: CASRSGASTDTQYF. CDR3 in DNA: TGTGCCAGCAGGAGCGGGGCTAGCACAGATACGCAGTATTTT.

The chain is built from TRBV15 and TRBJ1-1; no definite D call. The V gene lost 4 bases and the J gene lost 4 bases, with 13 bases spanning the gap. CDR3 size: 14 residues. The germline V gene has CDR1 LNHNV and CDR2 YYDKDF (reference sequence). DNA of the CDR3: TGTGCCACCAGCATAACACGAGGAGGCACTGAAGCTTTCTTT. As protein: CATSITRGGTEAFF. The full variable domain, rest sourced from reference TRBV15 and TRBJ1-1, is DAMVIQNPRYQVTQFGKPVTLSCSQTLNHNVMYWYQQKSSQAPKLLFHYYDKDFNNEADTPDNFQSRRPNTSFCFLDIRSPGLGDTAMYLCATSITRGGTEAFFGQGTRLTVV.